These 24 T cell receptor beta chains originate from one sample sequenced in a study of CD8 T cells in ankylosing spondylitis. TCRdb reprocessed the 5' RACE reads via MiXCR and lists one record per CDR3 protein. Of under 170,000 distinct CDR3 sequences in the sample, roughly 44% were seen once. Sequenced: synovial fluid, either unsorted or a sorted T cell fraction (not recorded which). The receptors stem from a male donor with ankylosing spondylitis.

The chain recombines TRBV20-1 with TRBJ1-6; TRBD1 matches at 10 bases. V shed 0 bases, J shed 9 bases, and the junction held 5 bases outside the gene matches. Germline loops: CDR1 DFQATT, CDR2 SNEGSKA (reference sequence). The CDR3 extends over 15 amino acids. CDR3 amino acids: CSARDGGQGSSPLHF. The CDR3 coding sequence is TGCAGTGCTAGAGATGGGGGACAGGGGAGTTCACCCCTCCACTTT.

V usage is TRBV5-1 and J usage is TRBJ1-2; no definite D call. CDR1 and CDR2 from the germline V gene are SGHRS and YFSETQ. CDR3 size: 14 residues. V was shortened by 0 bases and J by 4 bases, with 10 bases between the two germline ends. Here the CDR3 reads CASSLVREGYGYTF. CDR3 nucleotide sequence: TGCGCCAGCAGCTTGGTCCGGGAGGGCTATGGCTACACCTTC.

This CDR3 is CASLAGNEQFF. CDR3 DNA sequence: TGTGCCAGTCTCGCGGGTAATGAGCAGTTCTTC. The chain has TRBV3-1 and TRBJ2-1; TRBD2 might be the D (5 bases). The ends were cut back, 9 bases at V and 7 bases at J, with 10 bases in the middle. The CDR3 has 11 amino acids. CDR1 and CDR2 (germline): LGHDT, YNNKEL (reference sequence).

The J gene is TRBJ2-1, the V gene TRBV5-1, with 8 bases aligning to TRBD1. Looked up from germline, CDR1 is SGHRS and CDR2 is YFSETQ. The junction had 4 bases not matched to a gene; V was cut back by 1 base and J by 4 bases. The CDR3 is 15 amino acids. For the CDR3, the DNA is TGCGCCAGCAGCTTGTGGGACAGGAAATACAATGAGCAGTTCTTC. Encoded protein: CASSLWDRKYNEQFF.

This clonotype was seen only a few times. V and J are TRBV28 and TRBJ2-1; TRBD2 matches 7 bases. Germline lookup yields CDR1 MDHEN and CDR2 SYDVKM. The CDR3 covers 18 residues. Germline trimming cut 6 bases from V and 8 bases from J; bases unmatched to any gene: 22. The CDR3 DNA reads as TGTGCCAGCAGCTTCCCCGGGGTGCGGGAGTCCCTTTCCGATGAGCAGTTCTTC. This gives the protein CASSFPGVRESLSDEQFF.

The V gene is TRBV10-2, the J gene TRBJ2-1, with D possibly matching TRBD2 (6 bases). The length of the CDR3 is 12 residues. Germline V gives CDR1 WSHSY, CDR2 SAAADI. The ends were cut back, 4 bases at V and 14 bases at J, with 15 bases in the middle. Written as DNA, the CDR3 is TGCGCCAGCAGTGCCATGGGGGGTTTGGAGTTCTTC. Its protein is CASSAMGGLEFF.

The V gene is TRBV4-3, the J gene TRBJ2-3; 12 bases agree with TRBD2. The CDR3 is made up of 15 amino acids. The trim removed 1 base at V and 5 bases at J, leaving 1 base unmatched. In germline, CDR1 is LGHNA, CDR2 YSLEER. The CDR3 loop reads CASSQASGGGDTQYF. The CDR3 bases are TGCGCCAGCAGCCAAGCTAGCGGGGGGGGAGATACGCAGTATTTT.

The chain couples TRBV12-3 or TRBV12-4 to TRBJ2-5; a weak D match, TRBD2 (6 bases). CDR3 length: 14 residues. Between the trimmed V and J ends, which lost 5 bases and 2 bases, there was a span of 12 bases. This chain's CDR3 is CASSPGTLQETQYF. The CDR3 DNA reads TGTGCCAGCAGTCCCGGGACTCTACAAGAGACCCAGTACTTC.

V is TRBV29-1 and J is TRBJ2-7, with a weak D call TRBD2 (5 bases). From germline, CDR1 is SQVTM and CDR2 ANQGSEA. CDR3 length equals 15 residues. Between the trimmed V and J ends, which lost 4 bases and 3 bases, there was a span of 19 bases. The DNA of the CDR3 is TGCAGCGTTGTTTGGGAGATTCACGGGTACTACGAGCAGTACTTC. This sequence encodes CSVVWEIHGYYEQYF.

V is TRBV4-2 and J is TRBJ1-5; D ambiguous. V was pared by 4 bases and J by 0 bases, with 10 bases between. Germline loops: CDR1 LGHNA, CDR2 YNFKEQ. The CDR3 is 15 residues long. This CDR3 reads CASSPQDGSNQPQHF. The CDR3 DNA follows: TGTGCCAGCAGCCCCCAAGACGGTAGCAATCAGCCCCAGCATTTT.

This clonotype has only a few counts. This chain links TRBV11-2 with TRBJ2-7; D might be TRBD1 or TRBD2, each matching 6 bases. CDR1 is SGHAT, CDR2 FQNNGV, per germline. This CDR3 has 15 amino acids. V lost 0 bases and J lost 9, with 18 bases in between. CDR3 protein: CASSLEQGGGLGQYF. The CDR3 region has the DNA TGTGCCAGCAGCTTAGAACAGGGTGGGGGGCTAGGGCAGTACTTC. The complete variable domain, with remaining parts taken from reference TRBV11-2 and TRBJ2-7, reads EAGVAQSPRYKIIEKRQSVAFWCNPISGHATLYWYQQILGQGPKLLIQFQNNGVVDDSQLPKDRFSAERLKGVDSTLKIQPAKLEDSAVYLCASSLEQGGGLGQYFGPGTRLTVT.

This clonotype was counted many times. J is TRBJ2-7 and V is TRBV15; D gene unclear. Germline CDR1 reads LNHNV; CDR2 reads YYDKDF (reference sequence). The CDR3 consists of 14 residues. Trimming removed 5 bases at V and 3 bases at J, with 14 bases between. The DNA of the CDR3 is TGTGCCACCAGCTCCGACTCAAACAGCTACGAGCAGTACTTC. Its translation: CATSSDSNSYEQYF.

The DNA for the CDR3 is TGCAGTGCGGTTAGATTCGGGCAGCCCCAGCATTTT. Protein: CSAVRFGQPQHF. The rearrangement links TRBV20-1 to TRBJ1-5; D call uncertain. Trimming left V 6 bases short and J 7 bases short, with 13 bases between. There are 12 residues in the CDR3. Germline V CDR1 and CDR2: DFQATT, SNEGSKA (reference sequence).

This clonotype was observed a handful of times. CDR3 nucleotide sequence: TGTGCCAGCAGACTGGGACACGGCAACGAGCAGTACTTC. It yields the protein CASRLGHGNEQYF. This chain links TRBV28 with TRBJ2-7; a weak D match, TRBD1 (6 bases). CDR1 and CDR2 (germline): MDHEN, SYDVKM. Trimming cost V 6 bases and J 5 bases, with 14 bases left between them. The CDR3 is made up of 13 amino acids.

This chain uses TRBV12-3 or TRBV12-4 with TRBJ2-5; no reliable D call. CDR3 size: 15 residues. V lost 3 bases to trimming and J lost 1 base, with 12 bases between them. CDR3 protein: CASSLTRSLQETQYF. CDR3 coding DNA: TGTGCCAGCAGTTTGACGAGGAGTCTCCAAGAGACCCAGTACTTC.

The chain recombines TRBV6-2 or TRBV6-3 with TRBJ2-7; 7 bases align to TRBD2. With V trimmed by 6 bases and J by 4 bases, 12 bases remained unmatched. CDR1 and CDR2 (germline): MNHEY, SVGEGT. This CDR3 has 15 amino acids. CDR3 residues: CASSPGLGAWYEQYF. The CDR3 DNA reads TGTGCCAGCAGCCCAGGACTAGGAGCTTGGTACGAGCAGTACTTC.

The chain combines TRBV7-3 with TRBJ2-1; 7 nucleotides line up with TRBD2. This CDR3 region has 19 residues. V was clipped by 1 base and J by 4 bases; unmatched bases: 16. CDR1 SGHTA and CDR2 FQGTGA come from the germline V gene. CDR3 loop: CASSLNRGGGVDRYNEQFF. CDR3 coding DNA: TGTGCCAGCAGCTTAAATCGCGGGGGTGGAGTTGATCGTTACAATGAGCAGTTCTTC.

This clonotype was detected a few times. The V call is TRBV12-3 or TRBV12-4, the J call TRBJ1-2; D not resolved. Deletions cut 5 bases from V and 7 bases from J, with 17 bases between. This CDR3 spans 14 amino acids. CDR3 residues: CASSTTRTSTGYTF. The CDR3 region has the DNA TGTGCCAGCAGTACTACCCGGACGTCCACTGGCTACACCTTC.

V is TRBV30 and J is TRBJ2-1; the match to TRBD1 covers 7 bases. Germline-derived CDR1 and CDR2 are GTSNPN and SVGIG (reference sequence). The V and J ends lost 7 bases and 6 bases, in that order; junction bases with no gene match: 6. The CDR3 has 12 residues. CDR3 sequence: CASRTGGNEQFF. The CDR3 coding sequence is TGTGCCTCTCGGACAGGAGGCAATGAGCAGTTCTTC.

The table lists this clonotype with a few counts. V gene TRBV27 combines with J gene TRBJ2-1, with D perhaps being TRBD1 or TRBD2 (5 bases each). The CDR3 covers 11 residues. With 6 bases removed from V and 7 bases from J, the gap between germline ends came to 7 bases. Germline assignment: CDR1 MNHEY and CDR2 SMNVEV (reference sequence). The DNA of the CDR3 is TGTGCCAGCAGGAGGGGAAATGAGCAGTTCTTC. Translating gives CASRRGNEQFF.

The chain uses TRBV9 and TRBJ2-7, with a weak D call TRBD1 (6 bases). The V end lost 0 bases, the J end lost 2 bases, and 15 bases lay between the germline ends. Germline V gene lookup returns CDR1 SGDLS and CDR2 YYNGEE. The CDR3 is made up of 16 amino acids. The chain's CDR3 is CASSVVPDSAPYEQYF. The DNA of the CDR3 is TGTGCCAGCAGCGTAGTGCCGGACAGTGCTCCCTACGAGCAGTACTTC. The entire variable domain, with the rest obtained from reference TRBV9 and TRBJ2-7, is as follows: DSGVTQTPKHLITATGQRVTLRCSPRSGDLSVYWYQQSLDQGLQFLIQYYNGEERAKGNILERFSAQQFPDLHSELNLSSLELGDSALYFCASSVVPDSAPYEQYFGPGTRLTVT.

Here the CDR3 DNA reads TGTGCCAGCACCACGGGGGGGGCCTACAATGAGCAGTTCTTC. Translation: CASTTGGAYNEQFF. This chain links TRBV5-8 with TRBJ2-1; 8 bases agree with TRBD2. V lost 6 bases and J lost 2; bases outside the gene matches: 4. The CDR3 contains 14 residues. The V gene's germline CDR1 is SGHTS and CDR2 YDEGEE.

The chain employs TRBV25-1 and TRBJ2-2; 10 bases align to TRBD2. V shed 0 bases, J shed 6 bases, and the junction held 19 bases outside the gene matches. CDR1 and CDR2 (germline): MGHDK, SYGVNS. This CDR3 is 21 amino acids long. CDR3 residues: CASSEYQGLSGRAGSPGELFF. As DNA, the CDR3 is TGTGCCAGCAGTGAATACCAAGGTCTAAGCGGGAGGGCTGGGAGTCCCGGGGAGCTGTTTTTT. Together with reference TRBV25-1 and TRBJ2-2, the CDR3 gives the full variable domain: EADIYQTPRYLVIGTGKKITLECSQTMGHDKMYWYQQDPGMELHLIHYSYGVNSTEKGDLSSESTVSRIRTEHFPLTLESARPSHTSQYLCASSEYQGLSGRAGSPGELFFGEGSRLTVL.

The CDR3 coding sequence is TGCAGTGCTAGTAGGGACGGGCGCACAGATACGCAGTATTTT. It translates to CSASRDGRTDTQYF. The V call is TRBV20-1, the J call TRBJ2-3; TRBD1 or TRBD2 may be the D gene (5 bases each). Deletions cut 3 bases from V and 1 base from J, with 11 bases between. This CDR3 region has 14 residues. Germline V gene sequence: CDR1 DFQATT, CDR2 SNEGSKA (reference sequence).